Below are 17 T cell receptor beta chains sequenced from a single sample in a study of blood T cell repertoires in COVID-19. TCRdb keeps only in-frame clones here, not all; method: immunoSEQ multiplex PCR. The sample includes a few hundred thousand clones, about 85% of them seen just once. The source material was peripheral blood. Source of these receptors: a human donor with COVID-19, enrolled during active disease. The donor label of this sample is uncertain.

The chain carries TRBV5-5 and TRBJ1-5; D may be TRBD1 (5 bases). The germline V gene encodes CDR1 SGHKS and CDR2 YYEKEE (reference sequence). The V gene lost 4 bases and the J gene lost 5 bases, with 10 bases spanning the gap. The CDR3 contains 13 residues. The CDR3 protein is CASSPGGHQPQHF. Written as DNA, the CDR3 is TGTGCCAGCAGCCCCGGGGGACATCAGCCCCAGCATTTT.

V and J are TRBV4-3 and TRBJ1-3; no definite D call. Trimming pared 0 bases from V and 3 bases from J, leaving 6 bases between. From germline, CDR1 is LGHNA and CDR2 YSLEER. This CDR3 is built from 14 residues. DNA for the CDR3: TGCGCCAGCAGCCAAGATCGGGTTGGAAACACCATATATTTT. Translation gives CASSQDRVGNTIYF.

This clone was recorded once. V and J are TRBV5-1 and TRBJ2-2; a weak D match, TRBD2 (5 bases). This CDR3 is built from 14 residues. The V end was cut by 7 bases, the J end by 6 bases, with 16 bases between. Germline loops: CDR1 SGHRS, CDR2 YFSETQ. The CDR3 DNA reads as TGCGCCAGCCAGGACTCACTAGGCGCCGGGGAGCTGTTTTTT. This translates into CASQDSLGAGELFF.

V and J are TRBV5-1 and TRBJ2-1; TRBD2 matches at 13 bases. The CDR3 is 17 residues long. The trim removed 2 bases at V and 9 bases at J, leaving 11 bases unmatched. Germline V gene data show CDR1 as SGHRS and CDR2 as YFSETQ. CDR3 coding DNA: TGCGCCAGCAGCTTTGGGACTAGCGGGGATTTGGGAAGTGAGCAGTTCTTC. It codes for CASSFGTSGDLGSEQFF.

The chain links TRBV6-4 to TRBJ2-1, with 7 bases that match TRBD2. Germline lookup yields CDR1 MRHNA and CDR2 SNTAGT. V lost 6 bases to trimming and J lost 0 bases; unmatched junction nucleotides: 8. This CDR3 has 16 amino acids. The chain's CDR3 is CASRELATSSYNEQFF. CDR3 nucleotides: TGTGCCAGCAGGGAACTAGCGACAAGCTCCTACAATGAGCAGTTCTTC.

The chain recombines TRBV3-1 (or the pseudogene TRBV3-2) with TRBJ2-5; 11 bases agree with TRBD2. From germline, CDR1 is LGHDT and CDR2 YNNKEL (reference sequence). Trimming took 0 bases from V and 4 from J; bases not matched to a gene: 4. The CDR3 runs to 16 residues. CDR3 protein: CASSQDRLAGGETQYF. CDR3 nucleotides: TGTGCCAGCAGCCAAGATCGGCTAGCGGGAGGAGAGACCCAGTACTTC.

The chain uses TRBV28 and TRBJ1-2; D is undetermined. Germline lookup yields CDR1 MDHEN and CDR2 SYDVKM. V gave up 1 base and J gave up 7 bases, with 16 bases separating them. This CDR3 has 15 amino acids. The CDR3, as DNA: TGTGCCAGCAGTTTATTTTTTGGGAGAGAGGGTGGCTACACCTTC. This sequence encodes CASSLFFGREGGYTF.

The chain uses TRBV5-4 and TRBJ2-2; perhaps TRBD2 as D (5 bases). V gave up 1 base and J gave up 7 bases, with 11 bases separating them. This CDR3 has 14 residues. Per the germline V gene, CDR1 is SGHNT and CDR2 is YYREEE (reference sequence). CDR3 residues: CASSLRTAGGELFF. As DNA, the CDR3 is TGTGCCAGCAGCTTGAGGACTGCCGGCGGGGAGCTGTTTTTT.

The chain combines TRBV20-1 with TRBJ2-6; TRBD1 matches 7 bases. J gave up 2 bases and V 3 bases, and 7 bases lay outside the gene matches. CDR1 and CDR2 from the germline V gene are DFQATT and SNEGSKA (reference sequence). The CDR3 runs 16 residues. As DNA, the CDR3 is TGCAGTGCTAGTCGCGAGGGGGCGCCTGGGGCCAACGTCCTGACTTTC. It encodes CSASREGAPGANVLTF.

This chain joins TRBV28 and TRBJ1-6; TRBD1 is a possible D gene (5 bases). V dropped 3 bases and J dropped 10 bases, with 16 bases sitting between them. CDR3 size: 15 residues. Germline V gene sequence: CDR1 MDHEN, CDR2 SYDVKM. As DNA, the CDR3 is TGTGCCAGCAGTTTCCTCCGACAGTCAGGATCACCCCTCCACTTT. This codes for CASSFLRQSGSPLHF. The whole variable domain, filled in from reference TRBV28 and TRBJ1-6, reads DVKVTQSSRYLVKRTGEKVFLECVQDMDHENMFWYRQDPGLGLRLIYFSYDVKMKEKGDIPEGYSVSREKKERFSLILESASTNQTSMYLCASSFLRQSGSPLHFGNGTRLTVT.

The V call is TRBV5-1, the J call TRBJ2-3; TRBD2 is a possible D gene (5 bases). There are 15 residues in the CDR3. The V gene's germline CDR1 is SGHRS and CDR2 YFSETQ. V lost 4 bases and J lost 2, with 14 bases in between. The CDR3: CASSPGGEITDTQYF. CDR3 nucleotide sequence: TGCGCCAGCAGCCCGGGTGGGGAGATCACAGATACGCAGTATTTT.

The chain joins TRBV24-1 to TRBJ2-5; 10 positions agree with TRBD2. Trimming took 4 bases from V and 2 from J; bases not matched to a gene: 15. Germline CDR1 and CDR2: KGHDR and SFDVKD. There are 19 residues in the CDR3. The CDR3 loop reads CATSENRLAGATGQETQYF. The CDR3 DNA reads as TGTGCCACCAGTGAAAACCGCCTAGCGGGAGCCACGGGGCAAGAGACCCAGTACTTC.

The rearrangement joins TRBV4-3 to TRBJ1-4, with 11 bases lining up with TRBD1. This CDR3 contains 17 residues. The V and J ends lost 5 bases and 2 bases, in that order; junction bases with no gene match: 7. From germline, CDR1 is LGHNA and CDR2 YSLEER. The CDR3 region is CASSKRTGGATNEKLFF. The CDR3 DNA follows: TGCGCCAGCAGCAAACGGACAGGGGGCGCGACTAATGAAAAACTGTTTTTT.

The chain has TRBV15 and TRBJ2-3, with 8 bases aligning to TRBD2. Germline V lookup: CDR1 LNHNV, CDR2 YYDKDF (reference sequence). The CDR3 is made up of 15 amino acids. Trimming removed 1 base from V and 1 base from J; junction bases left unmatched: 1. The CDR3 DNA reads TGTGCCACCAGCAGAGCACTAGCGGGCACAGATACGCAGTATTTT. The encoded protein is CATSRALAGTDTQYF. Full variable domain (outside the CDR3, taken from reference TRBV15 and TRBJ2-3): DAMVIQNPRYQVTQFGKPVTLSCSQTLNHNVMYWYQQKSSQAPKLLFHYYDKDFNNEADTPDNFQSRRPNTSFCFLDIRSPGLGDTAMYLCATSRALAGTDTQYFGPGTRLTVL.

The genes are TRBV5-4 and TRBJ2-1; D perhaps matches TRBD2 (6 bases). CDR3 size: 16 residues. Germline CDR1 and CDR2: SGHNT and YYREEE (reference sequence). Trimming stripped 0 bases from V and 12 bases from J, with 22 bases between. Here the CDR3 reads CASSLAGSAIYEGQFF. For the CDR3, the DNA is TGTGCCAGCAGCTTGGCCGGGAGTGCGATTTACGAGGGGCAGTTCTTC. Full variable domain (outside the CDR3, taken from reference TRBV5-4 and TRBJ2-1): ETGVTQSPTHLIKTRGQQVTLRCSSQSGHNTVSWYQQALGQGPQFIFQYYREEENGRGNFPPRFSGLQFPNYSSELNVNALELDDSALYLCASSLAGSAIYEGQFFGPGTRLTVL.

This clone was counted a few times. The chain has TRBV6-5 and TRBJ2-6, with a weak D call TRBD1 (6 bases). CDR3 length: 15 amino acids. The V and J ends lost 9 bases and 3 bases respectively, with 15 bases between them. Germline V gene sequence: CDR1 MNHEY, CDR2 SVGAGI. The CDR3 is CASLPRGDGANVLTF. DNA for the CDR3: TGTGCCAGTCTACCCAGGGGAGATGGGGCCAACGTCCTGACTTTC.

This sequence joins TRBV6-2 or TRBV6-3 and TRBJ2-7; D perhaps matches TRBD2 (6 bases). The V gene's germline CDR1 is MNHEY and CDR2 SVGEGT. The CDR3 loop spans 13 amino acids. Trimming cost V 4 bases and J 4 bases, with 11 bases left between them. The CDR3 loop reads CASSFSGAYEQYF. The CDR3 DNA reads TGTGCCAGCAGTTTTTCGGGAGCGTACGAGCAGTACTTC.